This T cell receptor beta chain was sequenced during a study of T cell responses to AZD1222 COVID-19 vaccine. The ends lost 7 bases at V and 0 bases at J; junction bases unmatched: 4. This CDR3 region has 16 residues. From germline, CDR1 is SNHLY and CDR2 FYNNEI. On this clone: Its specificity is not known.

Findings of the study overall: Seropositive status at baseline applied to only six AZD1222 recipients. Clonal diversity was possibly underestimated; the donors were predominantly white British and more often female. Samples come after the peak T cell response, not at day 14. Spike was spanned by vaccine-associated CD4 TCRs, which were dominant at 160-218 and 743-854.

Assay used: immunoSEQ multiplex PCR; TCRdb lists only in-frame clones, some missing. Of approximately 140,000 clones in the sample, about 93% were seen once. Sequenced here: peripheral blood, sampled on day 0 of MenACWY control vaccination. This chain connects TRBV2 to TRBJ2-1; 12 bases line up with TRBD2. The receptor was derived from an adult in good health. The CDR3 region has the DNA TGTGCCAGCAAAACGACTAGCGGGAGCTCCTACAATGAGCAGTTCTTC. Translation: CASKTTSGSSYNEQFF.